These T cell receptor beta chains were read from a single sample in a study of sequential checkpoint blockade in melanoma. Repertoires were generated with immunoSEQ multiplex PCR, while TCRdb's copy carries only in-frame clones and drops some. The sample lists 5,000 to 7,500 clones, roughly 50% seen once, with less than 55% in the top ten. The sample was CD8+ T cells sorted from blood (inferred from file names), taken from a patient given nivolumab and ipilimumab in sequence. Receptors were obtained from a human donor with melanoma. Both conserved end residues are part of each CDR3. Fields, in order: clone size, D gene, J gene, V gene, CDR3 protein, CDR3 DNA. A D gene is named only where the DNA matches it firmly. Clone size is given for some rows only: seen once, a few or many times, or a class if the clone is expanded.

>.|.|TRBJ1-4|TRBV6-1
CASSGLGASPDEKLFF
TGTGCCAGCAGTGGCCTTGGAGCTTCGCCCGATGAAAAACTGTTTTTT
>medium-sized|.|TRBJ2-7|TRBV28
CASSEENHYEQYF
TGTGCCAGCAGTGAGGAGAACCACTACGAGCAGTACTTC
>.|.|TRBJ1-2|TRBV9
CASSNRLSSNYGYTF
TGTGCCAGCAGCAATCGATTGAGTAGTAACTATGGCTACACCTTC
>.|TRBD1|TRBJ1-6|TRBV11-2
CASSWRDRVNSPLHF
TGTGCCAGCAGCTGGAGGGACAGGGTAAATTCACCCCTCCACTTT
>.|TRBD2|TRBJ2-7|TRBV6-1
CASSLAGPSEQYF
TGTGCCAGCAGTCTAGCGGGACCGAGTGAGCAGTACTTC
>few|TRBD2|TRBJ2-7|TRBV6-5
CASSYTRTSGAYEQYF
TGTGCCAGCAGTTACACAAGGACTAGCGGGGCCTACGAGCAGTACTTC
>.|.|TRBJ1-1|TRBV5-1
CASSLDSNTEAFF
TGCGCCAGCAGCTTGGACAGTAACACTGAAGCTTTCTTT
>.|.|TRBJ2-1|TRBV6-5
CASAGSSYNEQFF
TGTGCCAGCGCGGGGAGCTCCTACAATGAGCAGTTCTTC
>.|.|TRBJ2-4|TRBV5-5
CASSPDSLAKNIQYF
TGTGCCAGCAGCCCGGACAGCCTAGCCAAAAACATTCAGTACTTC
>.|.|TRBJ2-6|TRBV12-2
CASRYQASTQSRANVLTF
TGTGCAAGTCGCTACCAGGCCTCCACACAAAGTCGGGCCAACGTCCTGACTTTC
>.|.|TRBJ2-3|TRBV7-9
CASSDGGGEDTQYF
TGTGCCAGCAGCGACGGGGGTGGGGAAGATACGCAGTATTTT
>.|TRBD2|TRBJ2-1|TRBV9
CASSVGSGRYSSYNEQFF
TGTGCCAGCAGCGTAGGCAGCGGGAGGTATAGCTCCTACAATGAGCAGTTCTTC
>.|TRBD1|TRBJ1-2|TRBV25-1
CASTPGTGSNYGYTF
TGTGCCAGCACTCCCGGGACAGGGTCTAACTATGGCTACACCTTC
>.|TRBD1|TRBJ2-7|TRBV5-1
CASSGQGSSYEQYF
TGCGCCAGCAGCGGACAGGGGAGCTCCTACGAGCAGTACTTC
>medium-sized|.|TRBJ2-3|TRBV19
CASSIGPSPSDTQYF
TGTGCCAGTAGTATAGGGCCTAGTCCCTCAGATACGCAGTATTTT
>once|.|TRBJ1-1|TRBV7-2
CASSLLTGTEAFF
TGTGCCAGCAGCTTACTAACCGGCACTGAAGCTTTCTTT
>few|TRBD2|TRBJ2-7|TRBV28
CASSLPGTSGVSSYEQYF
TGTGCCAGCAGTCTACCCGGGACTAGCGGGGTAAGCTCCTACGAGCAGTACTTC